This T cell receptor beta chain was sequenced during a study of blood T cells in healthy people across ages. This clonotype was observed a handful of times. What it binds is not known. The second PCR ran roughly 7 to 11 cycles with a sample-barcoded 5' primer and J-beta primers. Each CDR3 protein gets one entry after TCRdb re-called the 5' RACE reads with MiXCR. The repertoire consists of just under 750,000 distinct CDR3 sequences, with 22% occurring once and the leading ten covering around 22%. CDR3 length: 14 amino acids. Germline V gene sequence: CDR1 MDHEN, CDR2 SYDVKM. V dropped 8 bases and J dropped 9 bases, with 22 bases sitting between them. Whole-study results and caveats: PBMC samples, being unsorted, prevented any conclusive comparison of naive and antigen-experienced cells. Considered underestimates were the diversity estimates obtained from one million T cells. A greater number of naive CD4+ cells and higher diversity distinguished long-lived donors from aged donors.

Sequenced input: blood. The chain has TRBV28 and TRBJ2-5; tentatively, D is TRBD2 (6 bases). The receptor's source is a man aged 65-85 years in good health. CDR3 in DNA: TGTGCCAGCTATTCGGCTAGCGCGGGTGGTGCCCAGTACTTC. Amino acids: CASYSASAGGAQYF.